A selection of T cell receptor beta chains follows, all from one sample in a study of T cell repertoires in cytomegalovirus infection. For these receptors, no antigen is known. TCRdb independently ran MiXCR on the reads; one entry per CDR3 protein. Altogether some 920,000 distinct CDR3 sequences are present, 30% to 40% being singletons, with the ten largest covering about an eighth. Sequenced here: cultured CD8+ T cells from PBMCs, sampled from culture after CMV antigen stimulation. The source of these receptors is a human donor in good health (CMV status not recorded). Some clones in this sample may be carry-over from other donors' samples. Each CDR3 is given with its conserved first and last residue. The D gene is left open where the match is weak. For some rows the clone size is stated as once, few or many, or as a class when expanded; others skip it.

>few|TRBJ2-2|TRBD2|TRBV6-6
CASSYRPAGLGAGELFF
TGTGCCAGCAGTTACCGACCTGCGGGACTAGGGGCCGGGGAGCTGTTTTTT
>few|TRBJ1-4|.|TRBV4-2
CASSGLTATNEKLFF
TGTGCCAGCAGTGGTCTGACAGCAACTAATGAAAAACTGTTTTTT
>.|TRBJ2-2|.|TRBV6-5
CASSPTRPNTGELFF
TGTGCCAGCAGCCCCACTCGCCCGAACACCGGGGAGCTGTTTTTT
>.|TRBJ2-7|.|TRBV13
CASSLRSSGFYEQYF
TGTGCCAGCAGCTTAAGGTCGTCGGGGTTCTACGAGCAGTACTTC
>.|TRBJ2-3|.|TRBV12-3/TRBV12-4
CASSVTETDTQYF
TGTGCCAGCAGTGTGACAGAAACAGATACGCAGTATTTT
>few|TRBJ1-5|.|TRBV20-1
CSARDYRGGDQPQHF
TGCAGTGCTAGAGATTACCGGGGAGGGGATCAGCCCCAGCATTTT
>.|TRBJ1-1|.|TRBV7-9
CASSLDTRAFF
TGTGCCAGCAGCTTAGACACGCGAGCTTTCTTT
>.|TRBJ2-2|.|TRBV7-9
CASYSYQNTGELFF
TGTGCCAGCTACTCCTACCAGAACACCGGGGAGCTGTTTTTT
>few|TRBJ2-3|.|TRBV7-3
CASSQIEGRARRTDTQYF
TGTGCCAGCAGCCAAATTGAGGGTCGGGCTAGAAGGACAGATACGCAGTATTTT
>few|TRBJ1-2|.|TRBV7-9
CASSSVLTDLEDGYTF
TGTGCCAGCAGCTCGGTTTTGACCGACTTGGAAGATGGCTACACCTTC
>once|TRBJ1-1|.|TRBV19
CASSMLGGNTEAFF
TGTGCCAGTAGTATGCTGGGGGGGAACACTGAAGCTTTCTTT
>.|TRBJ2-1|.|TRBV20-1
CSATASGAYNEQFF
TGCAGTGCTACGGCTTCGGGGGCTTACAATGAGCAGTTCTTC
>.|TRBJ1-2|TRBD1|TRBV27
CASRAGTGGLGYTF
TGTGCCAGCAGAGCCGGGACAGGGGGCTTGGGCTACACCTTC
>once|TRBJ2-1|.|TRBV7-3
CASSPTVWGHEQFF
TGTGCCAGCAGCCCCACCGTGTGGGGGCATGAGCAGTTCTTC
>.|TRBJ2-7|.|TRBV4-1
CASSQGMEDGEQYF
TGCGCCAGCAGCCAAGGGATGGAGGACGGCGAGCAGTACTTC